This T cell receptor beta chain appears in the sequencing data of a study of blood T cell repertoires in COVID-19. Turning to the study itself: Samples came from the United States, Italy and Spain, spanning acute and convalescent COVID-19. T cells, B-cell-depleted T cells, or PBMCs provided the cDNA or gDNA that served as material.

Original handling: Amplified reference gene primers provided the basis for estimating nucleated cell counts. Assay: immunoSEQ multiplex PCR; the TCRdb copy retains only in-frame clones and omits some. The V and J calls and clone size are taken from that table; D and trimming were inferred from the DNA. The sample has roughly 260,000 clones; 86% are singletons. The sequence derives from a man aged 35 to 55 who had recovered from COVID-19. Sequencing was performed on peripheral blood.

CDR3 DNA: TGTGCCAGCAGCTTGGGGGACAGATTATATGAAAAACTGTTTTTT. It codes for CASSLGDRLYEKLFF. This chain uses TRBV7-6 with TRBJ1-4; 7 nucleotides align to TRBD1. The germline V gene encodes CDR1 SGHVS and CDR2 FNYEAQ. The V segment lost 3 bases and the J segment 6 bases; nucleotides outside the gene matches: 7. This CDR3 is 15 amino acids long.